Only a few counts were recorded for the clone carrying this T cell receptor beta chain. The antigen is not known. This sample was taken from a study of tumor-infiltrating lymphocytes in primary liver carcinoma. General study points: Tumor-adjacent and tumor-blood pairs shared less of their repertoires than tumor region pairs shared. Tumor samples exhibited a significantly greater top-250-clone fraction than blood samples (p = 0.039).

Germline values: CDR1 GTSNPN, CDR2 SVGIG (reference sequence). Between the trimmed V and J ends, which lost 2 bases and 11 bases, there was a span of 18 bases. The CDR3 is made up of 13 amino acids. The blood RNA (from unsorted whole blood) was obtained, and germline DNA was also extracted. The input was 400 to 500 ng total RNA; TCR beta cDNA was made from it with a constant-region primer. Three nested multiplex PCR rounds, a slightly modified ARM-PCR method, built the TCR beta libraries. The first two PCR rounds, around 10 cycles each, used TRBV1-TRBV30 forward primers and a C-beta reverse primer. MiXCR, run by TCRdb on the multiplex PCR reads, gives a single entry per CDR3 protein. There are 310,000 or so distinct CDR3 sequences in the sample; 58% occur only once, and 15% to 20% lies in the top ten.

Sequences were obtained from peripheral blood. This clonotype originated in a woman in her twenties or thirties with primary liver carcinoma and hepatitis B virus infection. The rearrangement uses TRBV30 and TRBJ1-1; D remains ambiguous. CDR3 protein: CAWSPGERVGAFF. The CDR3 bases are TGTGCCTGGAGTCCCGGGGAGAGGGTTGGGGCTTTCTTT.